The TCR beta chain under discussion was sequenced for a study of OX40 agonist ivuxolimab in advanced cancers. Whole-study results and caveats: Also showing low normalized T-cell clonal expansion were some of the nonresponders. The study observed clonal expansion of CD4+ and CD8+ blood T cells by week 6 at 0.1 to 3.0 mg/kg.

Generated by immunoSEQ multiplex PCR, the TCRdb table keeps only in-frame clones and is missing some. The profile shows under 70,000 clones, about 94% of them singletons. Of note for this clone: The target antigen is unknown.

The germline V gene encodes CDR1 LGHNA and CDR2 YSLEER. This CDR3 has 16 amino acids. The ends lost 0 bases at V and 4 bases at J; junction bases unmatched: 2. Peripheral blood came from all dose cohorts at three timepoints. The material was CD4+ or CD8+ T cells sorted from blood, obtained in a trial of the OX40 agonist ivuxolimab. The rearrangement links TRBV4-3 to TRBJ2-1; 11 bases are a match to TRBD2. This receptor was obtained from an adult with an advanced solid tumor such as melanoma, head and neck, liver or kidney cancer. The CDR3 spells CASSQDTSGGYNEQFF. The CDR3 DNA sequence: TGCGCCAGCAGCCAAGACACTAGCGGGGGATACAATGAGCAGTTCTTC.